The source of this T cell receptor beta chain is a study of blood T cells in healthy people across ages. Germline CDR1 and CDR2: SNHLY and FYNNEI. V gave up 4 bases and J gave up 9 bases, with 7 bases separating them. This CDR3 has 11 residues. Together with a sample-barcoded 5' primer, a J-beta primer mix was included in a second PCR lasting 7 to 11 cycles. In TCRdb, the 5' RACE reads were re-called with MiXCR into one record per CDR3 protein. In the table there are 800,000 to 950,000 distinct CDR3 sequences, almost 30% of which are singletons. Each donor's blood draw was roughly 10 milliliters of peripheral blood. This clonotype was counted between two and nine times. The same data also contributed to another study, on T cells of mothers and their children.

The source of this sequence is a woman in her thirties or forties in good health. This chain uses TRBV2 with TRBJ1-5; no clear D gene. The sequencing input was blood. The CDR3 spells CASSVLMPQHF. CDR3 sequence (DNA): TGTGCCAGCAGTGTCTTAATGCCCCAGCATTTT.